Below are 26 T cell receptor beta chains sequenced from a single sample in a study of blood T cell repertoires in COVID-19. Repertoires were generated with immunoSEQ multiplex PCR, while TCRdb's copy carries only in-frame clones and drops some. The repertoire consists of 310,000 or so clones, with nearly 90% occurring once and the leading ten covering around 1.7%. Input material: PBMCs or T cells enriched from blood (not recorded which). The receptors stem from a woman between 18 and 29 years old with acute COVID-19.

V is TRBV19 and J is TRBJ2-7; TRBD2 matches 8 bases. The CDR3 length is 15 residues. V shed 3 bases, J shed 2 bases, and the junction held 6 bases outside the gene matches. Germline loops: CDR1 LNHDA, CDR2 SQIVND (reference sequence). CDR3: CASSISDGRAYEQYF. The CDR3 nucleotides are TGTGCCAGTAGTATCTCGGACGGGAGGGCCTACGAGCAGTACTTC.

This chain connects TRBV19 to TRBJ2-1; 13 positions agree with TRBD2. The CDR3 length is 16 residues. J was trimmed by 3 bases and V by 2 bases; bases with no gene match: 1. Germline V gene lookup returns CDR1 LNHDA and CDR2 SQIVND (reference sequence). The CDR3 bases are TGTGCCAGTAGTATATGGACTAGCGGGAGCTACAATGAGCAGTTCTTC. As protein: CASSIWTSGSYNEQFF.

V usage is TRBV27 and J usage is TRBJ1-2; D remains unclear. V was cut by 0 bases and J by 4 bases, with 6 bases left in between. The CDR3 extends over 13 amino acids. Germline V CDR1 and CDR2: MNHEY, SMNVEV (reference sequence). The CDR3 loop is CASSLSGSYGYTF. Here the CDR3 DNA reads TGTGCCAGCAGTTTATCGGGGAGCTATGGCTACACCTTC.

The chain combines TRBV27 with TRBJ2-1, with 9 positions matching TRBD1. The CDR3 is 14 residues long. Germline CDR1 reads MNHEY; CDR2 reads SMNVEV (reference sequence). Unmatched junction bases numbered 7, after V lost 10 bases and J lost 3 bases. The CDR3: CATKQGAFYNEQFF. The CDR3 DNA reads TGTGCCACCAAACAGGGGGCTTTCTACAATGAGCAGTTCTTC.

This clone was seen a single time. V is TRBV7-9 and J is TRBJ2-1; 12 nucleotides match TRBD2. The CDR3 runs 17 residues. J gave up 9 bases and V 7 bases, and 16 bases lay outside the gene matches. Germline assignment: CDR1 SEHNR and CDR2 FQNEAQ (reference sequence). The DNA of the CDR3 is TGTGCCAGCATTAGTTCCTCGCTAGCGGGAGGGAACGCTGAGCAGTTCTTC. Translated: CASISSSLAGGNAEQFF.

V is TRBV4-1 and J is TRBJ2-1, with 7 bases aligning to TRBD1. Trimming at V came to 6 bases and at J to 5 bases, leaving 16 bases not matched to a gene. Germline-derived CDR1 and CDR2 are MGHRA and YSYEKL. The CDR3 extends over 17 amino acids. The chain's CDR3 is CASRPSHRGSGNNEQFF. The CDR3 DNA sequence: TGCGCCAGCAGGCCAAGTCACAGGGGTTCGGGAAACAATGAGCAGTTCTTC.

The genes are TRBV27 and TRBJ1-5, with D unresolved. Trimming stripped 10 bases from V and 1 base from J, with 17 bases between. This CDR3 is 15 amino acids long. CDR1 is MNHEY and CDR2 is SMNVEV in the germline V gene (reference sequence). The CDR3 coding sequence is TGTGCCACCTCGGCGGCGGGGATGAGCAATCAGCCCCAGCATTTT. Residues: CATSAAGMSNQPQHF.

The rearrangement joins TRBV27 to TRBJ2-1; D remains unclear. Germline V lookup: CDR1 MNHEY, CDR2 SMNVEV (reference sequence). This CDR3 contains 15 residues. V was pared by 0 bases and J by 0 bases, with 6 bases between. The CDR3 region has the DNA TGTGCCAGCAGTTTATCGCCGGGCTCCTACAATGAGCAGTTCTTC. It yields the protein CASSLSPGSYNEQFF.

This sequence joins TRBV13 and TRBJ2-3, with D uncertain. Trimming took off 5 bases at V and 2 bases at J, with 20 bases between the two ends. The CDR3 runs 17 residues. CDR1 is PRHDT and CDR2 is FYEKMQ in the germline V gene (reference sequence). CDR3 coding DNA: TGTGCCAGCAGCGCCCGGTACAGCCCCGAAGCCACAGATACGCAGTATTTT. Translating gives CASSARYSPEATDTQYF.

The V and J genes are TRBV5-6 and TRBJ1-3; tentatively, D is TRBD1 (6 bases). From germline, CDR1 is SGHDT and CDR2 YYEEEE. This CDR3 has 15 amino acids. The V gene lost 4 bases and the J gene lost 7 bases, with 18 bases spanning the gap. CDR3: CASSPGTFRVNTIYF. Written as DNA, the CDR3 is TGTGCCAGCAGCCCCGGGACATTTCGAGTCAACACCATATATTTT.

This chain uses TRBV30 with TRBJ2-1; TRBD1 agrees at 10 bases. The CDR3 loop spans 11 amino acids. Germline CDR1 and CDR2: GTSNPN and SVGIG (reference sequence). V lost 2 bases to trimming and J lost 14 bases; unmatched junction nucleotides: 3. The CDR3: CAWSSGTGEFF. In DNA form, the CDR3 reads TGTGCCTGGAGTTCGGGGACAGGGGAGTTCTTC.

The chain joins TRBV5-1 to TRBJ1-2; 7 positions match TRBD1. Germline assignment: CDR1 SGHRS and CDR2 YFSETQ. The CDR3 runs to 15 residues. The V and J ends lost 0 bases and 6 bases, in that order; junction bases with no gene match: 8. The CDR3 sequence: CASSLVGQALDGYTF. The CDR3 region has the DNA TGCGCCAGCAGCTTGGTCGGACAGGCCTTAGATGGCTACACCTTC. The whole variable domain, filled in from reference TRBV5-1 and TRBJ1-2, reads KAGVTQTPRYLIKTRGQQVTLSCSPISGHRSVSWYQQTPGQGLQFLFEYFSETQRNKGNFPGRFSGRQFSNSRSEMNVSTLELGDSALYLCASSLVGQALDGYTFGSGTRLTVV.

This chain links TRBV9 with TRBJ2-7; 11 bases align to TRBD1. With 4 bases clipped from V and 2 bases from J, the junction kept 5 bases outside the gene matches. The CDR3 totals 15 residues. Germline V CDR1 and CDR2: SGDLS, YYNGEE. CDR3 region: CASSYRDRGTYEQYF. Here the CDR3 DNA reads TGTGCCAGCAGCTACCGGGACAGGGGGACCTACGAGCAGTACTTC.

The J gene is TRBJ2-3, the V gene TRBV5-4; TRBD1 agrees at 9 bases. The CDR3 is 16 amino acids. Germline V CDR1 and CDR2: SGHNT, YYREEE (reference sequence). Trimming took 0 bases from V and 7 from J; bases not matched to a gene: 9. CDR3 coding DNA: TGTGCCAGCAGCTTGGCCCCGGGACAGGGTAGAAATACGCAGTATTTT. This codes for CASSLAPGQGRNTQYF.

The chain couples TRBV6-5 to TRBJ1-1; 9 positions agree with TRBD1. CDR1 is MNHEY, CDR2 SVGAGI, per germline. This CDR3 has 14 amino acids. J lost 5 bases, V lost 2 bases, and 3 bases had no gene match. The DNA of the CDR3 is TGTGCCAGCAGTTACGGGACAGGGTTGACTGAAGCTTTCTTT. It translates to CASSYGTGLTEAFF.

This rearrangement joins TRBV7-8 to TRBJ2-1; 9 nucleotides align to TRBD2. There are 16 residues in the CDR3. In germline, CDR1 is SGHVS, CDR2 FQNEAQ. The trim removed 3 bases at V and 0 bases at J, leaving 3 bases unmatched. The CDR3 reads CASSFLAGISYNEQFF. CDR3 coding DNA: TGTGCCAGCAGCTTTCTAGCGGGAATCTCCTACAATGAGCAGTTCTTC.

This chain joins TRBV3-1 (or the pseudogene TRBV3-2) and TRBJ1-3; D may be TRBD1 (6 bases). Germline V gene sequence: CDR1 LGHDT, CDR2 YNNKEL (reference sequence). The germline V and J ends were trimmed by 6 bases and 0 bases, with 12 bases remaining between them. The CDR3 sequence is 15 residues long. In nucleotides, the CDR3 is TGTGCCAGCAGTCTAGGACAGAGCTCTGGAAACACCATATATTTT. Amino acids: CASSLGQSSGNTIYF.

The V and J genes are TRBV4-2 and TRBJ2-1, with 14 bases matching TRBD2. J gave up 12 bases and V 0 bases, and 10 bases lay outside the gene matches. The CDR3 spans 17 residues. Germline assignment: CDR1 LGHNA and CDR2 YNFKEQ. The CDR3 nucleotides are TGTGCCAGCAGCCAAGATCTCCGACTAGCGGGAGGGCCCGGGCAGTTCTTC. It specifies CASSQDLRLAGGPGQFF.

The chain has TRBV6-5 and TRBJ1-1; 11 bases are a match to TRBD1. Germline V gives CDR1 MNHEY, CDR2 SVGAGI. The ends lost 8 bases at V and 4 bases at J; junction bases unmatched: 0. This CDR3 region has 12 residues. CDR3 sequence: CASGTGGTEAFF. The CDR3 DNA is TGTGCCAGCGGGACAGGGGGCACTGAAGCTTTCTTT.

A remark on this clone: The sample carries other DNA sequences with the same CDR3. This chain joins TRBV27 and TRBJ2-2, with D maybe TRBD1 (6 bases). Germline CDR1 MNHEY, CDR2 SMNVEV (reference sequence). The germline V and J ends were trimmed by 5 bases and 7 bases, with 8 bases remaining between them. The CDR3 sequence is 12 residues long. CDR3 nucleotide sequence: TGTGCCAGCAGTCTAGGGGGCGGGGAGCTGTTTTTT. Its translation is CASSLGGGELFF.

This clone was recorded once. DNA for the CDR3: TGTGCCAGCAGGCTAGCGGGAGGATCGAGGGAGCAGTACTTC. Its protein is CASRLAGGSREQYF. The chain combines TRBV7-2 with TRBJ2-7; 11 bases map to TRBD2. The germline V gene encodes CDR1 SGHTA and CDR2 FQGNSA. This CDR3 contains 14 residues. With 6 bases clipped from V and 7 bases from J, the junction kept 8 bases outside the gene matches.

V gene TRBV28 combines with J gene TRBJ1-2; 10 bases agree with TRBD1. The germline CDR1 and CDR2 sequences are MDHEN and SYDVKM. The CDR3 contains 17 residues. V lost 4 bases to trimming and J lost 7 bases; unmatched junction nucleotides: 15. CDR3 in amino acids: CASSSGGTGASLSGYTF. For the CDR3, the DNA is TGTGCCAGCAGTTCTGGGGGGACAGGGGCTTCTTTGAGTGGCTACACCTTC.

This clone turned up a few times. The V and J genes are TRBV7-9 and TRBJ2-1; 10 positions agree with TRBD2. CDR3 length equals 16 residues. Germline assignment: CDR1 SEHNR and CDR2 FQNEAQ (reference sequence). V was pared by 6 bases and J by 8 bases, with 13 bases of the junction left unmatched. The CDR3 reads CASRSPSGSDVDEQFF. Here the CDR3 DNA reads TGTGCCAGCAGATCTCCTAGCGGGAGTGATGTGGATGAGCAGTTCTTC.

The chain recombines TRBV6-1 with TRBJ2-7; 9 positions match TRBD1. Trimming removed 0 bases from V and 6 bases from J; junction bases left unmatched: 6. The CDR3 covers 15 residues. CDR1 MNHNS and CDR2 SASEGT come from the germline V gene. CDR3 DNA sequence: TGTGCCAGCAGTGAAGCGCAGGGACAGGGTCGCGAGCAGTACTTC. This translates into CASSEAQGQGREQYF.

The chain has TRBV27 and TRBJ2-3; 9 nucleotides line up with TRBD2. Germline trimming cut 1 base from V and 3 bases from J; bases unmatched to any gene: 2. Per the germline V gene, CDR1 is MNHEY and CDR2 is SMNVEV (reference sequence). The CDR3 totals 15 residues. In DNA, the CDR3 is TGTGCCAGCAGTTTATATGCGGGAGGGACAGATACGCAGTATTTT. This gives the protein CASSLYAGGTDTQYF.

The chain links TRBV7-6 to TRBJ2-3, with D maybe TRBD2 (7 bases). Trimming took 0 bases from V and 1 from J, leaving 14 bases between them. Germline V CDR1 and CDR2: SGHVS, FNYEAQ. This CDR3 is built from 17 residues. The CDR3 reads CASSLAGGGRGTDTQYF. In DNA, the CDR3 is TGTGCCAGCAGCTTAGCTGGGGGGGGCAGGGGCACAGATACGCAGTATTTT.